Given below is one T cell receptor (beta chain) in context. The data derive from a study of shared clonotypes between healthy human individuals. V was clipped by 8 bases and J by 4 bases, with 15 bases between them. Germline V CDR1 and CDR2: MDHEN, SYDVKM. The CDR3 length is 14 residues. The protocol was immunoSEQ multiplex PCR, while the TCRdb copy is restricted to in-frame clones and leaves out a portion. The sample lists 2 million to 2.5 million clones, around 96% occurring once. Naivety among CD8 cells was defined by CD45RO negativity and positive CCR7 selection, thereby excluding terminally differentiated effector memory CD45RA+ cells.

This TCR was recovered from a man between 18 and 29 years old in good health. The rearrangement joins TRBV28 to TRBJ1-5; D is ambiguous. The material sequenced was naive CD8+ T cells sorted from blood. CDR3 in amino acids: CASSDPLGNQPQHF. For the CDR3, the DNA is TGTGCCAGCTCAGATCCTCTCGGGAATCAGCCCCAGCATTTT. The full variable domain, its missing parts supplied by reference TRBV28 and TRBJ1-5, is DVKVTQSSRYLVKRTGEKVFLECVQDMDHENMFWYRQDPGLGLRLIYFSYDVKMKEKGDIPEGYSVSREKKERFSLILESASTNQTSMYLCASSDPLGNQPQHFGDGTRLSIL.